Detailed here is one T cell receptor (beta chain). The antigen is undetermined. The sample is drawn from a study of T cell responses to AZD1222 COVID-19 vaccine. About the research overall: Second-dose timings of about 4 or about 12 weeks were pooled. Study-level findings and limits: Epitopes outside B.1.351 and B.1.1.7 mutated regions reportedly drew nearly half of spike TCRs.

This CDR3 has 10 residues. Germline CDR1 SQVTM, CDR2 ANQGSEA. V lost 2 bases to trimming and J lost 2 bases, with 0 bases between them. Clones were read by immunoSEQ multiplex PCR, and TCRdb kept only the in-frame ones, dropping some. The sample holds more than 85,000 clones, 91% seen once. Sequenced here: peripheral blood, sampled on day 0 of AZD1222 vaccination. The V gene is TRBV29-1, the J gene TRBJ1-2; no clear D gene. This TCR derives from an adult in good health. In nucleotides, the CDR3 is TGCAGCGTTGAAAACTATGGCTACACCTTC. It translates to CSVENYGYTF.